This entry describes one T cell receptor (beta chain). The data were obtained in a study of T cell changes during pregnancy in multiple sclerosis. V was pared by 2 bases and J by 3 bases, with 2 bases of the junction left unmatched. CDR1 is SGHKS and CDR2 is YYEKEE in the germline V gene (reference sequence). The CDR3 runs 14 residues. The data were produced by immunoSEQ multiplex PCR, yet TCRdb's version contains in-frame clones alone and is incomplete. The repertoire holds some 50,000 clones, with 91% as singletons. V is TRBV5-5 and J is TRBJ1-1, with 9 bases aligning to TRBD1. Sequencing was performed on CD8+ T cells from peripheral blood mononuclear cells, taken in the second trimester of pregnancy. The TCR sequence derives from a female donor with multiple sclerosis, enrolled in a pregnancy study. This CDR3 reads CASSFRDRDTEAFF. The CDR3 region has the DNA TGTGCCAGCAGCTTCCGGGACAGGGACACTGAAGCTTTCTTT. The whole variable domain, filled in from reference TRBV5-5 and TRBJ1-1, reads DAGVTQSPTHLIKTRGQQVTLRCSPISGHKSVSWYQQVLGQGPQFIFQYYEKEERGRGNFPDRFSARQFPNYSSELNVNALLLGDSALYLCASSFRDRDTEAFFGQGTRLTVV.